This record covers a single T cell receptor (beta chain). These data come from a study of blood T cell repertoires in COVID-19. Overall study: The origin of the acute and convalescent COVID-19 samples was the United States, Italy and Spain. Nucleic acid was either cDNA or gDNA, and it came from T cells, B-cell-depleted T cells, or PBMCs.

Under the authors' procedure: Quantification of nucleated cells was approximated via reference gene primer amplification. The repertoire was sequenced with immunoSEQ multiplex PCR; TCRdb's copy has only in-frame clones and lacks some. The V and J calls and clone size are taken from that table; D and trimming were inferred from the DNA. The sample lists some 200,000 clones; 88% were seen once. This CDR3 region has 15 residues. Unmatched junction bases numbered 4, after V lost 1 base and J lost 4 bases. Germline-derived CDR1 and CDR2 are MGHDK and SYGVNS. V is TRBV25-1 and J is TRBJ2-7, with 10 bases aligning to TRBD2. The specimen was peripheral blood. This sequence was found in a man aged 35 to 55 with active or convalescent COVID-19. The CDR3 DNA sequence: TGTGCCAGCAGTGAATCTACTAGCGGGAAATACGAGCAGTACTTC. Translated, it gives CASSESTSGKYEQYF.